The 9 T cell receptor beta chains given below trace back to one sample, sequenced in a study of blood T cell repertoires in COVID-19. The assay was immunoSEQ multiplex PCR, and TCRdb's table has in-frame clones only and misses some. The repertoire holds roughly 70,000 clones, with approximately 80% as singletons. Sequencing was performed on peripheral blood. The source is a human donor in a cohort sampled during active COVID-19.

The chain employs TRBV9 and TRBJ1-2; D unresolved. The germline V gene encodes CDR1 SGDLS and CDR2 YYNGEE. The CDR3 contains 15 residues. With 0 bases removed from V and 0 bases from J, the gap between germline ends came to 9 bases. As DNA, the CDR3 is TGTGCCAGCAGCGTAGGGTGGGGAGCTAACTATGGCTACACCTTC. Its translation is CASSVGWGANYGYTF.

This sequence joins TRBV19 and TRBJ2-7; 9 bases map to TRBD1. CDR1 is LNHDA, CDR2 SQIVND, per germline (reference sequence). The CDR3 covers 15 residues. V shed 0 bases and J 4 bases; nucleotides not matched to a gene: 4. CDR3 bases: TGTGCCAGTAGTATAGATCGCGGGACAGGGTACGAGCAGTACTTC. This sequence encodes CASSIDRGTGYEQYF.

This clone has just one count. This chain joins TRBV5-1 and TRBJ2-7, with D possibly TRBD1 on 6 matching bases. CDR1 is SGHRS, CDR2 YFSETQ, per germline. This CDR3 has 15 residues. Deletions cut 4 bases from V and 2 bases from J, with 16 bases between. As DNA, the CDR3 is TGCGCCAGCAGCCAGGGACAACCACAAGCCTACGAGCAGTACTTC. This codes for CASSQGQPQAYEQYF.

The CDR3 spells CASSQSGSSYNEQFF. The CDR3 coding sequence is TGTGCCAGCAGTCAGAGCGGGAGCTCCTACAATGAGCAGTTCTTC. J is TRBJ2-1 and V is TRBV27; 8 nucleotides line up with TRBD2. The CDR3 consists of 15 residues. Germline trimming cut 5 bases from V and 0 bases from J; bases unmatched to any gene: 3. The germline gives CDR1 MNHEY, CDR2 SMNVEV (reference sequence).

The genes are TRBV10-2 and TRBJ2-1; 10 bases match TRBD2. Germline-derived CDR1 and CDR2 are WSHSY and SAAADI. CDR3 length equals 15 residues. The V segment lost 9 bases and the J segment 8 bases; nucleotides outside the gene matches: 13. The CDR3 DNA reads TGCGCCAGTAGTTCCGGACTAGCGGCGGGCGATGAGCAGTTCTTC. This sequence encodes CASSSGLAAGDEQFF.

This sequence joins TRBV6-5 and TRBJ1-4; 7 bases line up with TRBD1. Germline assignment: CDR1 MNHEY and CDR2 SVGAGI. Losses at the gene ends were 5 bases for V and 7 bases for J; bases not matched to a gene: 10. The CDR3 consists of 15 residues. CDR3 nucleotides: TGTGCCAGCAGTACAGGACAGGTTAGAGGTGAAAAACTGTTTTTT. Translating it yields CASSTGQVRGEKLFF.

V and J are TRBV6-5 and TRBJ1-5, with D maybe TRBD1 (6 bases). Germline V lookup: CDR1 MNHEY, CDR2 SVGAGI. V lost 7 bases to trimming and J lost 7 bases, with 14 bases between them. The CDR3 runs 13 residues. Here the CDR3 reads CASIKTGRQPQHF. The CDR3 DNA reads TGTGCCAGCATTAAAACAGGGCGGCAGCCCCAGCATTTT.

This chain uses TRBV5-6 with TRBJ2-6, with a weak D call TRBD2 (6 bases). The ends were cut back, 0 bases at V and 4 bases at J, with 17 bases in the middle. Germline V gene data show CDR1 as SGHDT and CDR2 as YYEEEE. The CDR3 contains 18 residues. The CDR3 loop is CASSLGPLRGSGANVLTF. DNA of the CDR3: TGTGCCAGCAGCTTGGGCCCCCTACGGGGGTCGGGGGCCAACGTCCTGACTTTC.

V usage is TRBV11-2 and J usage is TRBJ2-1, with 15 bases aligning to TRBD2. Germline V gene lookup returns CDR1 SGHAT and CDR2 FQNNGV. The CDR3 totals 18 residues. V lost 5 bases to trimming and J lost 2 bases; unmatched junction nucleotides: 7. CDR3 residues: CASSTRTSGRGTYNEQFF. The CDR3 bases are TGTGCCAGCAGCACTAGGACTAGCGGGAGGGGCACCTACAATGAGCAGTTCTTC.